The present T cell receptor (beta chain) was sequenced within a study of OX40 agonist ivuxolimab in advanced cancers. Study information: Among those enrolled, mean age was around 60 years (range about 20 to 79) and 75% to 85% were male. Three dose-escalation patients had partial responses: one with hepatocellular carcinoma and two with cutaneous melanoma.

Looked up from germline, CDR1 is ENHRY and CDR2 is SYGVKD. This CDR3 spans 13 amino acids. V shed 8 bases and J 1 base; nucleotides not matched to a gene: 4. Sequencing used immunoSEQ multiplex PCR; TCRdb keeps in-frame clones, though not all of them. The repertoire has around 25,000 clones, 77% of them found once; the top ten carry about 17%. The gene calls are TRBV10-3 and TRBJ2-7, with 8 bases aligning to TRBD1. Sequences were derived from CD4+ or CD8+ T cells sorted from blood, sampled in a trial of the OX40 agonist ivuxolimab. The origin of this receptor is an adult with an advanced solid tumor such as melanoma, head and neck, liver or kidney cancer. The chain's CDR3 is CAIFDRGSYEQYF. In DNA, the CDR3 is TGTGCCATCTTTGACAGGGGATCCTACGAGCAGTACTTC.